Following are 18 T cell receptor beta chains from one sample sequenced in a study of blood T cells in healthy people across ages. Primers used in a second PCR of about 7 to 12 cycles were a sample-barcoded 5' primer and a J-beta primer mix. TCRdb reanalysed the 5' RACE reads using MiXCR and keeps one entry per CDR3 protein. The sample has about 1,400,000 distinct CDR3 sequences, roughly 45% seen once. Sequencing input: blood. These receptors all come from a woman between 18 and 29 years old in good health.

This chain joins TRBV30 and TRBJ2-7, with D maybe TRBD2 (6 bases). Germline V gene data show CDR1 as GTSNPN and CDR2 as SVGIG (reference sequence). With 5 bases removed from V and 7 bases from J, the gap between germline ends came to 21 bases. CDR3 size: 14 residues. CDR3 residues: CAWETMAAGKEQYF. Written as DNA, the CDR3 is TGTGCCTGGGAAACAATGGCCGCGGGGAAAGAGCAGTACTTC. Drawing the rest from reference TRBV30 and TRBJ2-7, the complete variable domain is SQTIHQWPATLVQPVGSPLSLECTVEGTSNPNLYWYRQAAGRGLQLLFYSVGIGQISSEVPQNLSASRPQDRQFILSSKKLLLSDSGFYLCAWETMAAGKEQYFGPGTRLTVT.

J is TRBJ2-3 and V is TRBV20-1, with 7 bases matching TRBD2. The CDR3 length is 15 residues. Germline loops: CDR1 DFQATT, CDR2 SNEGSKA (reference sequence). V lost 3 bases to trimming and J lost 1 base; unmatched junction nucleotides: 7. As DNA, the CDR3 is TGCAGTGCTAGGGACTTTGCGGGGGGCACAGATACGCAGTATTTT. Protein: CSARDFAGGTDTQYF.

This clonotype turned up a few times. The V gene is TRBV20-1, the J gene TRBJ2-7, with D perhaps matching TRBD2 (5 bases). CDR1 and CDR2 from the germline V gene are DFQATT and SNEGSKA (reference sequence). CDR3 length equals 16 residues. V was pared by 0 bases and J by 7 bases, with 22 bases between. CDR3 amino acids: CSARDSGKGDGNEQYF. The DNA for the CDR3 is TGCAGTGCTAGAGATTCCGGGAAGGGCGACGGAAATGAGCAGTACTTC.

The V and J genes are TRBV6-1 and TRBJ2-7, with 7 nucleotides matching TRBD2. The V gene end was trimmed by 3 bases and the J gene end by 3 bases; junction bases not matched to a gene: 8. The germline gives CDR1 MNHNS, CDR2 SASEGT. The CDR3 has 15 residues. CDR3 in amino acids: CASSEGRGMYYEQYF. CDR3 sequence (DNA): TGTGCCAGCAGTGAGGGGCGGGGGATGTACTACGAGCAGTACTTC.

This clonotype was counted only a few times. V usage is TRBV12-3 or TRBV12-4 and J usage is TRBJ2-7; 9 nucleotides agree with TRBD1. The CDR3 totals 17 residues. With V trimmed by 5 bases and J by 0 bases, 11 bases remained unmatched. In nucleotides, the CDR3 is TGTGCCAGCAGTCCCGGAACAGGGGGCTTGAGCTCCTACGAGCAGTACTTC. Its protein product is CASSPGTGGLSSYEQYF.

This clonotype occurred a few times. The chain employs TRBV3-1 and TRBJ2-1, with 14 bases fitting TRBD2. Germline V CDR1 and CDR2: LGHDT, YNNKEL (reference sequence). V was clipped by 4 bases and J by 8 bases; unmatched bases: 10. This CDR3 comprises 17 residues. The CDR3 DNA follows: TGTGCCAGCAGCCCCTTGGGACTAGCGGGAGTTCGGGATGAGCAGTTCTTC. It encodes CASSPLGLAGVRDEQFF.

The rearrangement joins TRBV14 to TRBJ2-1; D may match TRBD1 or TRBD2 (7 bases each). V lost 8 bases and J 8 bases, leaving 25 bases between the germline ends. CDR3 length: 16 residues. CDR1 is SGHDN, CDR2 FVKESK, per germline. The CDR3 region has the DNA TGTGCCAGCGCACAAAGGGGGCGAGCGGGGTTCGATGAGCAGTTCTTC. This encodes CASAQRGRAGFDEQFF.

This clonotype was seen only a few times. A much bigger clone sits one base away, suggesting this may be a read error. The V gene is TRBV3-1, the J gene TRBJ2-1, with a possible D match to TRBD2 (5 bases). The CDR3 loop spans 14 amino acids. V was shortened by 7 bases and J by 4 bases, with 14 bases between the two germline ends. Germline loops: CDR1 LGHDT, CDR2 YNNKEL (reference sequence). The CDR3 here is CASTGEGKYNEQFF. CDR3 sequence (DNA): TGTGCCAGCACCGGGGAAGGAAAATACAATGAGCAGTTCTTC.

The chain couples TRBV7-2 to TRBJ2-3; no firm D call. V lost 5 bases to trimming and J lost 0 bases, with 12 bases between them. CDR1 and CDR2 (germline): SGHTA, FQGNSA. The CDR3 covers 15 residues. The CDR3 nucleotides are TGTGCCAGCAGCCCCTCCTCGAGGAGCACAGATACGCAGTATTTT. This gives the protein CASSPSSRSTDTQYF.

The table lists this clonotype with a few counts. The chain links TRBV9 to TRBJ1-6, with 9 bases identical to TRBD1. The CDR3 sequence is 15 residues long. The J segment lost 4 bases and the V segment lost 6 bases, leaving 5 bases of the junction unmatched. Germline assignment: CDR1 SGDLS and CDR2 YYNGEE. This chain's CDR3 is CASNAGTGYNSPLHF. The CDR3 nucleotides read TGTGCCAGCAACGCCGGGACAGGGTATAATTCACCCCTCCACTTT. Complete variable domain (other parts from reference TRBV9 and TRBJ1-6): DSGVTQTPKHLITATGQRVTLRCSPRSGDLSVYWYQQSLDQGLQFLIQYYNGEERAKGNILERFSAQQFPDLHSELNLSSLELGDSALYFCASNAGTGYNSPLHFGNGTRLTVT.

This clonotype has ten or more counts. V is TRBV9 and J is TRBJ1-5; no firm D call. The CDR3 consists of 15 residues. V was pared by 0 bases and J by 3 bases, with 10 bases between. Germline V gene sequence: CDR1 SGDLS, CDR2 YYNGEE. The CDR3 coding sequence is TGTGCCAGCAGCGTAGGCGTGGAGTACAATCAGCCCCAGCATTTT. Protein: CASSVGVEYNQPQHF.

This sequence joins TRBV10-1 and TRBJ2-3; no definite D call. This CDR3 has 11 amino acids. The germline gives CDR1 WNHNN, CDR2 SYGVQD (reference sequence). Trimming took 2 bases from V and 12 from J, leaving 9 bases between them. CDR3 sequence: CASSENSRQYF. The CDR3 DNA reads TGCGCCAGCAGTGAGAACAGTCGACAGTATTTT.

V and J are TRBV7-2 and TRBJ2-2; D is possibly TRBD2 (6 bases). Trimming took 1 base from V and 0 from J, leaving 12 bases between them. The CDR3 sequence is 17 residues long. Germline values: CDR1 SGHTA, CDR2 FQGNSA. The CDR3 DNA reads TGTGCCAGCAGCTTAGGTCCCTGGGGGGCGAACACCGGGGAGCTGTTTTTT. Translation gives CASSLGPWGANTGELFF.

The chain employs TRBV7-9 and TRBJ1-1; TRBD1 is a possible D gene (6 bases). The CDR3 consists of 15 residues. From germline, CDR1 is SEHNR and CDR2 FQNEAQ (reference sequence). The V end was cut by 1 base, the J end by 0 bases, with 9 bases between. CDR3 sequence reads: CASSLDRVMNTEAFF. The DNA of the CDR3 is TGTGCCAGCAGCTTAGACAGGGTCATGAACACTGAAGCTTTCTTT.

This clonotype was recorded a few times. CDR3 sequence: CASSEILSLAKNIQYF. CDR3 coding DNA: TGTGCCAGCAGTGAAATTCTATCGCTAGCCAAAAACATTCAGTACTTC. The V and J genes are TRBV6-1 and TRBJ2-4; D remains unclear. The CDR3 consists of 16 residues. The germline CDR1 and CDR2 sequences are MNHNS and SASEGT. V was shortened by 2 bases and J by 0 bases, with 11 bases between the two germline ends.

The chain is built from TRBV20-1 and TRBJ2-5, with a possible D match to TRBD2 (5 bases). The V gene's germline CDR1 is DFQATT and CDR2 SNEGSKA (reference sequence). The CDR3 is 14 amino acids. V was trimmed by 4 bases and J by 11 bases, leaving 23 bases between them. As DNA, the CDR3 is TGCAGTGCTAATGGACTCGGCAAGGGCGATGAGCAGTACTTC. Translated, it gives CSANGLGKGDEQYF.

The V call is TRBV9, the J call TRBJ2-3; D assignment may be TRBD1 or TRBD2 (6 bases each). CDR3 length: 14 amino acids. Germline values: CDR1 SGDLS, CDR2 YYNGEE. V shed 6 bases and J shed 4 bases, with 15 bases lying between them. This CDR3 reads CASNEEGGSDTQYF. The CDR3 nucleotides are TGTGCCAGCAACGAAGAGGGGGGATCAGATACGCAGTATTTT.

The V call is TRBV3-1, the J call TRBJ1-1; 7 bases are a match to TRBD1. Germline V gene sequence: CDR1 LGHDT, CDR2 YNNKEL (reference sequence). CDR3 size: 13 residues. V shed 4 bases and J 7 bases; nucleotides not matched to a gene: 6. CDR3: CASSPGTELEAFF. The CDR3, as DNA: TGTGCCAGCAGCCCCGGGACAGAGCTTGAAGCTTTCTTT.